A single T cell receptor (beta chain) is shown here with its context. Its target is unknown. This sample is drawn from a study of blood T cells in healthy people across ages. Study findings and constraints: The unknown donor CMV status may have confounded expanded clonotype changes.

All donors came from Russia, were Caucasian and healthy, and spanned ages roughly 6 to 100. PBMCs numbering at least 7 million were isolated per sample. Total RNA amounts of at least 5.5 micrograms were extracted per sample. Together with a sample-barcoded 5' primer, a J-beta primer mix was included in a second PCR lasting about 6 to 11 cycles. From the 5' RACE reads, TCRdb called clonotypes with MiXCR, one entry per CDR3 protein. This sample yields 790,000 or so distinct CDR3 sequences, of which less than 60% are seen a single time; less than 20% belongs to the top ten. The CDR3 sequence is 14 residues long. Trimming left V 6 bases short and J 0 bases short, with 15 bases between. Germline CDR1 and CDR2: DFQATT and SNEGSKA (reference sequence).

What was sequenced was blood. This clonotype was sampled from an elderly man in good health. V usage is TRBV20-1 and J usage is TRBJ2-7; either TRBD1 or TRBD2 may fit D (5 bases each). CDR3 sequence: CSATAGTSSYEQYF. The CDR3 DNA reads TGCAGTGCCACCGCCGGGACCAGCTCCTACGAGCAGTACTTC.